This T cell receptor beta chain stems from a study of CD8+ T cells in alopecia areata. Study background: Treated patients took oral tofacitinib at 5 to 10 mg twice daily. Overall study findings and caveats: Greater clonality was observed in lesional scalp samples, especially alopecia totalis/universalis, versus normal scalp.

Trimming took 5 bases from V and 8 from J, leaving 17 bases between them. Germline V gene sequence: CDR1 SQVTM, CDR2 ANQGSEA. This CDR3 comprises 13 residues. Sequencing templates came from extracted RNA that was reverse transcribed into cDNA. Generated by immunoSEQ multiplex PCR, the TCRdb table keeps only in-frame clones and is missing some. The data show fewer than 100,000 clones, with roughly 42% seen just once and about 0.79% held by the top ten. This clone was detected only a few times. Its cognate antigen is unknown. In alopecia areata patients, both lesional scalp punch biopsies and peripheral blood were collected.

Sequencing was done on a sample of CD4+ T cells sorted from blood. The J gene is TRBJ2-3, the V gene TRBV29-1, with D perhaps TRBD1 (6 bases). The source of this sequence is a human donor with alopecia areata. CDR3: CSVLRDKGGTQYF. In DNA form, the CDR3 reads TGCAGCGTTCTCCGGGACAAGGGTGGTACGCAGTATTTT.